The 19 T cell receptor beta chains given below trace back to one sample, sequenced in a study of blood T cell repertoires in COVID-19. Sequencing was performed with immunoSEQ multiplex PCR; in TCRdb, only in-frame clones are kept and a portion is missing. The data contain 450,000 to 500,000 clones, about 85% of them seen just once; the ten biggest clones take up more than 7.5%. Sequenced sample: PBMCs or T cells enriched from blood (not recorded which). The receptors shown here come from a woman aged 60-75 years who had recovered from COVID-19.

The V call is TRBV5-6, the J call TRBJ1-6; maybe TRBD1 (6 bases). Germline V gene data show CDR1 as SGHDT and CDR2 as YYEEEE. The CDR3 runs 15 residues. V dropped 3 bases and J dropped 3 bases, with 10 bases sitting between them. This CDR3 reads CASSSRQDYNSPLHF. CDR3 in DNA: TGTGCCAGCAGCTCGAGACAGGACTATAATTCACCCCTCCACTTT.

The gene calls are TRBV21-1 and TRBJ1-1. TRBV21-1 is tagged as a pseudogene. CDR3 size: 13 residues. CDR3 DNA sequence: TGTGCCAGCCGGGAGAGGTGCAACACTGAAGCTTTCTTT. It translates to CASRERCNTEAFF.

This chain connects TRBV5-4 to TRBJ2-3, with D hard to call. The germline CDR1 and CDR2 sequences are SGHNT and YYREEE (reference sequence). V was cut by 0 bases and J by 2 bases, with 16 bases left in between. The CDR3 sequence is 17 residues long. CDR3 in amino acids: CASSLGGLRSLTDTQYF. The DNA for the CDR3 is TGTGCCAGCAGCTTGGGAGGTTTAAGGAGCCTCACAGATACGCAGTATTTT. Full variable domain (missing parts from reference TRBV5-4 and TRBJ2-3): ETGVTQSPTHLIKTRGQQVTLRCSSQSGHNTVSWYQQALGQGPQFIFQYYREEENGRGNFPPRFSGLQFPNYSSELNVNALELDDSALYLCASSLGGLRSLTDTQYFGPGTRLTVL.

The CDR3 sequence: CASSLGGGRADTQYF. Here the CDR3 DNA reads TGTGCCAGCAGCCTTGGGGGGGGGAGAGCAGATACGCAGTATTTT. The V call is TRBV5-4, the J call TRBJ2-3; 7 nucleotides line up with TRBD2. The V gene's germline CDR1 is SGHNT and CDR2 YYREEE (reference sequence). Germline trimming cut 4 bases from V and 4 bases from J; bases unmatched to any gene: 9. The CDR3 loop spans 15 amino acids. Filled out from reference TRBV5-4 and TRBJ2-3, the complete variable domain reads ETGVTQSPTHLIKTRGQQVTLRCSSQSGHNTVSWYQQALGQGPQFIFQYYREEENGRGNFPPRFSGLQFPNYSSELNVNALELDDSALYLCASSLGGGRADTQYFGPGTRLTVL.

The chain couples TRBV7-9 to TRBJ1-3; TRBD1 might be the D (6 bases). Germline lookup yields CDR1 SEHNR and CDR2 FQNEAQ (reference sequence). The CDR3 loop spans 16 amino acids. Between the trimmed V and J ends, which lost 6 bases and 0 bases, there was a span of 15 bases. The CDR3 sequence is CASRPKQGTSGNTIYF. CDR3 DNA: TGTGCCAGCAGACCCAAACAGGGTACCTCTGGAAACACCATATATTTT. The full variable domain, rest sourced from reference TRBV7-9 and TRBJ1-3, is DTGVSQNPRHKITKRGQNVTFRCDPISEHNRLYWYRQTLGQGPEFLTYFQNEAQLEKSRLLSDRFSAERPKGSFSTLEIQRTEQGDSAMYLCASRPKQGTSGNTIYFGEGSWLTVV.

This sequence joins TRBV4-1 and TRBJ2-6; TRBD2 matches 9 bases. V was pared by 1 base and J by 0 bases, with 1 base of the junction left unmatched. Germline V gene lookup returns CDR1 MGHRA and CDR2 YSYEKL. This CDR3 is 17 amino acids long. The DNA for the CDR3 is TGCGCCAGCAGCCAAGTGCGGGGGGGCTCTGGGGCCAACGTCCTGACTTTC. Translated, it gives CASSQVRGGSGANVLTF.

This clone appeared a single time. The V call is TRBV5-1, the J call TRBJ2-2; D is perhaps TRBD1 (7 bases). Per germline, CDR1 SGHRS and CDR2 YFSETQ. The CDR3 loop spans 15 amino acids. Trimming removed 4 bases from V and 1 base from J, with 11 bases in between. The CDR3 region has the DNA TGCGCCAGCAGCCCAGGGGGGATGAACACCGGGGAGCTGTTTTTT. It is translated as CASSPGGMNTGELFF.

The chain has TRBV5-1 and TRBJ1-2, with TRBD1 matching over 7 bases. V trimming: 4 bases; J trimming: 2 bases; junction bases outside the gene matches: 5. This CDR3 region has 14 residues. Germline assignment: CDR1 SGHRS and CDR2 YFSETQ. Here the CDR3 reads CASSRDSMNYGYTF. The CDR3 DNA follows: TGCGCCAGCAGCCGGGACAGTATGAACTATGGCTACACCTTC.

The chain links TRBV4-1 to TRBJ1-5; possibly TRBD1 for D (5 bases). Trimming left V 2 bases short and J 4 bases short, with 9 bases between. The V gene's germline CDR1 is MGHRA and CDR2 YSYEKL. This CDR3 spans 14 amino acids. CDR3 nucleotide sequence: TGCGCCAGCAGCCAACTAGGGGTAAATCAGCCCCAGCATTTT. Translated: CASSQLGVNQPQHF.

The gene calls are TRBV10-3 and TRBJ1-3; a possible D gene is TRBD1 (6 bases). The V gene's germline CDR1 is ENHRY and CDR2 SYGVKD. V was clipped by 6 bases and J by 4 bases, with 16 bases between them. This CDR3 has 15 residues. CDR3 DNA sequence: TGTGCCATCAGGCAAAACGGACAGTCCGGAAACACCATATATTTT. This encodes CAIRQNGQSGNTIYF.

This clone was picked up a small number of times. The chain employs TRBV11-3 and TRBJ2-7; TRBD1 agrees at 8 bases. Germline assignment: CDR1 SGHNT and CDR2 YENEEA. The trim removed 4 bases at V and 3 bases at J, leaving 5 bases unmatched. CDR3 length equals 14 residues. CDR3 DNA: TGTGCCAGCAGCTCCATCACAGGGGGCTACGAGCAGTACTTC. Amino acids: CASSSITGGYEQYF.

The gene calls are TRBV29-1 and TRBJ1-1, with D possibly TRBD1 on 6 matching bases. V was shortened by 6 bases and J by 1 base, with 9 bases between the two germline ends. Germline CDR1 SQVTM, CDR2 ANQGSEA. The CDR3 contains 12 residues. The CDR3 bases are TGCAGCGTGGGACATCGGAACACTGAAGCTTTCTTT. Its translation is CSVGHRNTEAFF.

As for this clone: The sample holds other DNA sequences that translate to the same CDR3. V is TRBV27 and J is TRBJ2-2; possibly TRBD2 for D (5 bases). Per the germline V gene, CDR1 is MNHEY and CDR2 is SMNVEV (reference sequence). V lost 5 bases and J lost 1, with 8 bases in between. The CDR3 contains 14 residues. DNA of the CDR3: TGTGCCAGCAGTGACCGGGGGAACACCGGGGAGCTGTTTTTT. Translating it yields CASSDRGNTGELFF.

This clone was counted a single time. The V gene is TRBV30, the J gene TRBJ1-1; D possibly corresponds to TRBD1 (6 bases). CDR3 size: 13 residues. Trimming took off 1 base at V and 7 bases at J, with 13 bases between the two ends. Germline V gene data show CDR1 as GTSNPN and CDR2 as SVGIG (reference sequence). The CDR3 is CAWSGEGGDEAFF. As DNA, the CDR3 is TGTGCCTGGAGTGGGGAGGGGGGCGATGAAGCTTTCTTT.

A single count supports this clone. The V call is TRBV24-1, the J call TRBJ1-2; possible D gene TRBD1, 6 bases. Looked up from germline, CDR1 is KGHDR and CDR2 is SFDVKD. The CDR3 sequence is 14 residues long. With 4 bases removed from V and 4 bases from J, the gap between germline ends came to 12 bases. The CDR3 region is CATSDHREVYGYTF. The CDR3 DNA is TGTGCCACCAGTGACCACAGGGAAGTCTATGGCTACACCTTC.

The V call is TRBV27, the J call TRBJ1-2, with no clear D. CDR1 is MNHEY, CDR2 SMNVEV, per germline (reference sequence). Trimming removed 7 bases at V and 4 bases at J, with 19 bases between. This CDR3 is 15 amino acids long. This chain's CDR3 is CASTHRAQAGYGYTF. In DNA, the CDR3 is TGTGCCAGCACCCATCGGGCCCAGGCGGGCTATGGCTACACCTTC.

The chain has TRBV7-2 and TRBJ1-5; D remains unclear. The CDR3 consists of 16 residues. Trimming shortened V by 1 base and J by 6 bases, and 16 bases separated the two germline ends. CDR1 and CDR2 from the germline V gene are SGHTA and FQGNSA. The CDR3 DNA reads as TGTGCCAGCAGCTTAGGCGGGTCACGGGGAGTTCAGCCCCAGCATTTT. It is translated as CASSLGGSRGVQPQHF.

This clone appeared once. The V gene is TRBV28, the J gene TRBJ1-1; tentatively, D is TRBD1 (6 bases). Per the germline V gene, CDR1 is MDHEN and CDR2 is SYDVKM. This CDR3 spans 16 amino acids. Trimming took off 6 bases at V and 5 bases at J, with 22 bases between the two ends. CDR3 sequence: CASRPRGGPLGTEAFF. Here the CDR3 DNA reads TGTGCCAGCAGGCCAAGGGGGGGGCCCCTGGGAACTGAAGCTTTCTTT. Full variable domain (remainder filled in from reference TRBV28 and TRBJ1-1): DVKVTQSSRYLVKRTGEKVFLECVQDMDHENMFWYRQDPGLGLRLIYFSYDVKMKEKGDIPEGYSVSREKKERFSLILESASTNQTSMYLCASRPRGGPLGTEAFFGQGTRLTVV.

V usage is TRBV6-6 and J usage is TRBJ2-3, with 7 bases lining up with TRBD2. The CDR3 loop spans 13 amino acids. CDR1 is MNHNY and CDR2 is SVGAGI in the germline V gene (reference sequence). V gave up 6 bases and J gave up 2 bases; unmatched junction bases: 2. Here the CDR3 DNA reads TGTGCCAGCAGAACTAGCGACACAGATACGCAGTATTTT. It codes for CASRTSDTDTQYF.